What follows are 19 T cell receptor beta chains derived from one specimen sequenced in a study of neurological immune-mediated disorders. One entry per CDR3 protein results from TCRdb running MiXCR on the 5' RACE reads. The sample holds tens of thousands of distinct CDR3 sequences, less than 11% seen once. The sequencing input was PBMCs. These receptors originate from a woman aged 60-75 years with HTLV-1-associated myelopathy (HAM/TSP).

This clonotype was seen at least ten times. The chain carries TRBV27 and TRBJ2-3; D is perhaps TRBD2 (5 bases). V was shortened by 3 bases and J by 1 base, with 11 bases between the two germline ends. Germline V gives CDR1 MNHEY, CDR2 SMNVEV (reference sequence). The CDR3 has 15 residues. DNA of the CDR3: TGTGCCAGCAGTTTTTTGACGGAGGGCACAGATACGCAGTATTTT. Protein sequence: CASSFLTEGTDTQYF.

This clonotype was detected many times. The chain couples TRBV9 to TRBJ1-1; the D is unclear. CDR1 and CDR2 from the germline V gene are SGDLS and YYNGEE. The CDR3 covers 15 residues. V lost 0 bases, J lost 5 bases, and 14 bases lay in between. The CDR3 DNA sequence: TGTGCCAGCAGCGTAGAAGAGGTGGGGTATACTGAAGCTTTCTTT. This sequence encodes CASSVEEVGYTEAFF.

This clonotype was seen ten or more times. V is TRBV20-1 and J is TRBJ2-1, with 10 positions matching TRBD2. After removal of 4 bases from V and 5 bases from J, the junction contained 11 bases not matched to a gene. Germline CDR1 DFQATT, CDR2 SNEGSKA (reference sequence). The CDR3 has 16 amino acids. Here the CDR3 DNA reads TGCAGTGCTACTCCAGGTCTAGCGGGGGAAAACAATGAGCAGTTCTTC. Translated: CSATPGLAGENNEQFF.

This clonotype was counted at least ten times. Here the CDR3 DNA reads TGCAGTGCTAAAGGGCTAGCGGGGATCACAGATACGCAGTATTTT. Residues: CSAKGLAGITDTQYF. The V call is TRBV20-1, the J call TRBJ2-3, with 9 positions matching TRBD2. The V gene end was trimmed by 4 bases and the J gene end by 2 bases; junction bases not matched to a gene: 7. The CDR3 is 15 amino acids. Germline CDR1 and CDR2: DFQATT and SNEGSKA (reference sequence).

In this sample, this clonotype turned up many times. The chain recombines TRBV20-1 with TRBJ2-1, with TRBD1 matching 12 bases. The CDR3 totals 15 residues. Trimming removed 1 base from V and 7 bases from J; junction bases left unmatched: 5. Germline CDR1 is DFQATT and CDR2 is SNEGSKA (reference sequence). CDR3 residues: CSARAGTGGLNEQFF. CDR3 sequence (DNA): TGCAGTGCTAGAGCCGGGACAGGGGGCCTGAATGAGCAGTTCTTC.

Many counts were recorded for this clonotype. The chain has TRBV12-3 or TRBV12-4 and TRBJ1-1; D unclear. The V end was cut by 3 bases, the J end by 4 bases, with 15 bases between. The CDR3 loop spans 15 amino acids. CDR3 protein: CASSFRVAWGTEAFF. Here the CDR3 DNA reads TGTGCCAGCAGTTTTCGGGTTGCTTGGGGCACTGAAGCTTTCTTT.

This clonotype is labeled medium-sized. This sequence joins TRBV20-1 and TRBJ1-6; D gene unclear. This CDR3 has 14 amino acids. V was cut by 0 bases and J by 10 bases, with 13 bases left in between. Germline assignment: CDR1 DFQATT and CDR2 SNEGSKA (reference sequence). DNA for the CDR3: TGCAGTGCTAGAGATCGCGGGGTATCCTCACCCCTCCACTTT. This gives the protein CSARDRGVSSPLHF.

This clonotype was observed many times. The chain employs TRBV14 and TRBJ2-3; 13 positions agree with TRBD2. The CDR3 sequence is 16 residues long. Trimming removed 4 bases from V and 3 bases from J; junction bases left unmatched: 4. Germline CDR1 SGHDN, CDR2 FVKESK. The CDR3 DNA reads as TGTGCCAGCAGCCCCTGGACTAGCGGGGGAACAGATACGCAGTATTTT. This encodes CASSPWTSGGTDTQYF.

The sample holds many counts of this clonotype. The V call is TRBV3-1, the J call TRBJ1-5, with 11 bases matching TRBD1. The CDR3 runs 15 residues. CDR1 and CDR2 (germline): LGHDT, YNNKEL (reference sequence). The ends lost 5 bases at V and 6 bases at J; junction bases unmatched: 6. The DNA for the CDR3 is TGTGCCAGCAGCAGGGGGGGACAGGGGGGTCAGCCCCAGCATTTT. Translating it yields CASSRGGQGGQPQHF.

The table lists this clonotype with a count of one. The rearrangement joins TRBV20-1 to TRBJ1-2; D might be TRBD1 (6 bases). Trimming pared 2 bases from V and 5 bases from J, leaving 12 bases between. This CDR3 has 13 residues. In germline, CDR1 is DFQATT, CDR2 SNEGSKA (reference sequence). CDR3 sequence (DNA): TGCAGTGCTAGAACGGCAAGGGGGTATGGCTACACCTTC. This translates into CSARTARGYGYTF.

This clonotype was recorded many times. The V gene is TRBV5-1, the J gene TRBJ2-3; 10 bases fit TRBD2. V gave up 4 bases and J gave up 9 bases; unmatched junction bases: 11. The CDR3 spans 15 residues. The germline V gene encodes CDR1 SGHRS and CDR2 YFSETQ. This chain's CDR3 is CASSPSGGGEMTQYF. The CDR3 DNA reads as TGCGCCAGCAGCCCAAGCGGGGGGGGCGAAATGACGCAGTATTTT.

This clonotype was seen at least ten times. This sequence joins TRBV5-1 and TRBJ1-4, with D maybe TRBD1 (5 bases). Germline assignment: CDR1 SGHRS and CDR2 YFSETQ. This CDR3 has 17 amino acids. V gave up 0 bases and J gave up 7 bases, with 19 bases separating them. The CDR3 nucleotides read TGCGCCAGCAGCTTGGGGTCCAGGGCAGCGCAAAGTGAAAAACTGTTTTTT. Translated: CASSLGSRAAQSEKLFF.

This clonotype has a count of ten or more. The CDR3 DNA follows: TGCAGTGCTAGGAAGGGCGTGAACACTGAAGCTTTCTTT. Translated, it gives CSARKGVNTEAFF. J is TRBJ1-1 and V is TRBV20-1; unclear D gene. Per germline, CDR1 DFQATT and CDR2 SNEGSKA (reference sequence). V was clipped by 3 bases and J by 0 bases, with 8 bases between them. The CDR3 spans 13 residues.

The table lists this clonotype with many counts. The V and J genes are TRBV5-1 and TRBJ1-4; unclear D gene. In germline, CDR1 is SGHRS, CDR2 YFSETQ. Trimming took 0 bases from V and 7 from J, leaving 10 bases between them. The CDR3 is 14 amino acids. The CDR3 bases are TGCGCCAGCAGCTTGGGGCAGGTCCCTGAAAAACTGTTTTTT. It yields the protein CASSLGQVPEKLFF.

This clonotype was seen ten or more times. V gene TRBV5-1 combines with J gene TRBJ2-1, with 12 positions matching TRBD2. CDR1 is SGHRS and CDR2 is YFSETQ in the germline V gene. This CDR3 region has 15 residues. V shed 0 bases, J shed 10 bases, and the junction held 5 bases outside the gene matches. The CDR3 here is CASSLAASGGAEQFF. The CDR3 region has the DNA TGCGCCAGCAGCTTGGCGGCTAGCGGGGGGGCCGAGCAGTTCTTC. Full variable domain (outside the CDR3, taken from reference TRBV5-1 and TRBJ2-1): KAGVTQTPRYLIKTRGQQVTLSCSPISGHRSVSWYQQTPGQGLQFLFEYFSETQRNKGNFPGRFSGRQFSNSRSEMNVSTLELGDSALYLCASSLAASGGAEQFFGPGTRLTVL.

The chain is built from TRBV9 and TRBJ2-7, with TRBD1 identical over 8 bases. There are 15 residues in the CDR3. Germline loops: CDR1 SGDLS, CDR2 YYNGEE. V shed 4 bases, J shed 2 bases, and the junction held 8 bases outside the gene matches. CDR3 coding DNA: TGTGCCAGCAGCCTCATCAGGGGGCTCGCCTACGAGCAGTACTTC. Translating it yields CASSLIRGLAYEQYF.

In this sample, this clonotype turned up many times. V and J are TRBV20-1 and TRBJ2-7; D tentatively reads TRBD1 or TRBD2 (5 bases each). The CDR3 runs to 15 residues. Germline V gene sequence: CDR1 DFQATT, CDR2 SNEGSKA (reference sequence). Deletions cut 1 base from V and 6 bases from J, with 19 bases between. The CDR3 sequence: CSARAYGVGVGEQYF. CDR3 DNA sequence: TGCAGTGCTAGAGCCTACGGGGTGGGGGTAGGCGAGCAGTACTTC.

This clonotype was counted many times. The chain is built from TRBV5-6 and TRBJ1-2, with 7 bases aligning to TRBD1. Germline CDR1 and CDR2: SGHDT and YYEEEE. Trimming at V came to 4 bases and at J to 4 bases, leaving 13 bases not matched to a gene. The CDR3 runs to 16 residues. The CDR3 loop reads CASSTPRQGRIYGYTF. CDR3 nucleotides: TGTGCCAGCAGCACCCCCCGACAGGGTAGGATCTATGGCTACACCTTC. The full variable domain, in which reference TRBV5-6 and TRBJ1-2 provide the parts outside the CDR3, is DAGVTQSPTHLIKTRGQQVTLRCSPKSGHDTVSWYQQALGQGPQFIFQYYEEEERQRGNFPDRFSGHQFPNYSSELNVNALLLGDSALYLCASSTPRQGRIYGYTFGSGTRLTVV.

This clonotype has just a few counts. This chain links TRBV18 with TRBJ2-3; 11 bases are a match to TRBD2. Germline V gene lookup returns CDR1 KGHSH and CDR2 LQKENI. J was trimmed by 0 bases and V by 6 bases; bases with no gene match: 2. The CDR3 has 15 amino acids. CDR3 bases: TGTGCCAGCTCGGGACTAGCGGCTAGCACAGATACGCAGTATTTT. It is translated as CASSGLAASTDTQYF.